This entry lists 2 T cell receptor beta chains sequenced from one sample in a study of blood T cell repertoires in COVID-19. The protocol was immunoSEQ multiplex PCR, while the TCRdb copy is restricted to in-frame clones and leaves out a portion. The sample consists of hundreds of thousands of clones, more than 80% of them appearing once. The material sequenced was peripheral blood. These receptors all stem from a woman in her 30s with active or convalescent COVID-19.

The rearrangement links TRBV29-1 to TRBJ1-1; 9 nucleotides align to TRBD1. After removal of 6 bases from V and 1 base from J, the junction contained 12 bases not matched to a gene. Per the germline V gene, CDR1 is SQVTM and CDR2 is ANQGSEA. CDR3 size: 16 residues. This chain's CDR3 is CSVSDRTGAANTEAFF. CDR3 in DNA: TGCAGCGTCTCAGATAGGACAGGGGCCGCGAACACTGAAGCTTTCTTT.

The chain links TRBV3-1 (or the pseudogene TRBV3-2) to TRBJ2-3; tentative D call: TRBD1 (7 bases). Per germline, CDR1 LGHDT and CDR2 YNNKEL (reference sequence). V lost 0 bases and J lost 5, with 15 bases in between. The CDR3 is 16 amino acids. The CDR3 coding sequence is TGTGCCAGCAGCCAAGAACAGGGGAGGACAGGAGATACGCAGTATTTT. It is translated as CASSQEQGRTGDTQYF.